This TCR beta chain was documented in a study of cytomegalovirus exposure and HLA in healthy donors. This CDR3 has 14 amino acids. J gave up 1 base and V 2 bases, and 1 base lay outside the gene matches. Germline lookup yields CDR1 MNHNS and CDR2 SASEGT. The primer mix had 60 Vbeta and 13 Jbeta primers. Some clones are missing from TCRdb's copy, which holds only in-frame ones; the method was immunoSEQ multiplex PCR. The table has some 130,000 clones, approximately 75% seen once. This clone was observed a few times. The antigen remains unidentified. Regarding the study as a whole: Per a later analysis, approximately 16,000 TCR beta sequences showed association with HLA alleles at 0.05 false discovery rate. Earlier results showed most TCR beta V segments being productive about 87% or about 30% of the time.

The sample was PBMCs. This clonotype was obtained from a woman between 40 and 50 years old in good health and CMV-seropositive. The V gene is TRBV6-1, the J gene TRBJ1-1; 7 bases map to TRBD1. The DNA for the CDR3 is TGTGCCAGCAGTGAACGGGACAGGAACACTGAAGCTTTCTTT. Translated, it gives CASSERDRNTEAFF.